A selection of T cell receptor beta chains follows, all from one sample in a study of T-cell memory formation after mild COVID-19. TCRdb independently ran MiXCR on the 5' RACE reads; one entry per CDR3 protein. The table records under 450,000 distinct CDR3 sequences, around 20% of them present only once. The sequenced material came from PBMCs or a T cell subset sorted from them (not recorded which). The source is a man younger than 35 who had mild COVID-19 (a few samples of this study predate the infection). Cell type and time point are not known. The CDR3 runs from the conserved cysteine through the conserved F or W. D genes are given only for firm matches. Size tells how often a clone was seen (once, few, many) or the class of an expanded clone, and some rows leave it out.

clone size,V gene,D gene,J gene,CDR3 protein,CDR3 DNA
few,TRBV9,.,TRBJ1-5,CASSVAPGIEQPQHF,TGTGCCAGCAGCGTAGCTCCGGGGATAGAACAGCCCCAGCATTTT
many,TRBV7-9,.,TRBJ2-1,CASSLVGGRSYNEQFF,TGTGCCAGCAGCTTAGTAGGGGGGCGCTCCTACAATGAGCAGTTCTTC
.,TRBV12-3/TRBV12-4,TRBD1,TRBJ1-4,CASSKQGASNEKLFF,TGTGCCAGCAGCAAACAGGGGGCGTCTAATGAAAAACTGTTTTTT
.,TRBV20-1,TRBD1,TRBJ1-2,CSASIQGGYGYTF,TGCAGTGCTAGCATTCAGGGGGGCTATGGCTACACCTTC
.,TRBV24-1,.,TRBJ2-2,CATSDPGGASAGELFF,TGTGCCACCAGTGACCCTGGGGGGGCTTCTGCCGGGGAGCTGTTTTTT
few,TRBV7-9,.,TRBJ1-5,CASSSGLLDQPQHF,TGTGCCAGCAGCTCCGGCTTGTTGGATCAGCCCCAGCATTTT
many,TRBV7-9,.,TRBJ1-1,CASSLGQANTEAFF,TGTGCCAGCAGCTTAGGCCAGGCGAACACTGAAGCTTTCTTT
few,TRBV12-3/TRBV12-4,.,TRBJ1-5,CASSLYFVSSNQPQHF,TGTGCCAGCAGTTTATATTTCGTATCTAGCAATCAGCCCCAGCATTTT
few,TRBV2,TRBD1,TRBJ1-4,CASSRRQGGEKLFF,TGTGCCAGCAGTCGACGACAGGGTGGTGAAAAACTGTTTTTT
few,TRBV18,TRBD1,TRBJ2-7,CASSREQGAEQYF,TGTGCCAGCTCGCGGGAACAGGGGGCCGAGCAGTACTTC
many,TRBV7-9,.,TRBJ2-1,CASMEGGFNEQFF,TGTGCCAGCATGGAGGGTGGGTTCAATGAGCAGTTCTTC
many,TRBV29-1,TRBD1,TRBJ1-1,CSAGQGVATEAFF,TGCAGCGCAGGACAGGGGGTAGCCACTGAAGCTTTCTTT
.,TRBV15,.,TRBJ2-2,CATSGKEAGELFF,TGTGCCACCAGCGGGAAGGAGGCCGGGGAGCTGTTTTTT
few,TRBV2,TRBD1,TRBJ2-3,CASSATGVGSDTQYF,TGTGCCAGCAGCGCAACAGGGGTTGGGTCAGATACGCAGTATTTT
few,TRBV27,.,TRBJ2-3,CASSLTRNTDTQYF,TGTGCCAGCAGTTTAACCAGGAACACAGATACGCAGTATTTT
few,TRBV3-1,TRBD2,TRBJ2-1,CASSQGGRGDNEQFF,TGTGCCAGCAGCCAAGGCGGGCGGGGGGACAATGAGCAGTTCTTC
few,TRBV21-1,.,TRBJ1-1,CAREGQPEAFF,TGTGCCAGGGAAGGACAGCCTGAAGCTTTCTTT
.,TRBV7-2,TRBD2,TRBJ2-3,CASSRTSVVSDTQYF,TGTGCCAGCAGCCGGACTAGCGTGGTCTCAGATACGCAGTATTTT
many,TRBV5-1,TRBD1,TRBJ1-5,CASSTGTGNQPQHF,TGCGCCAGCAGCACCGGGACAGGGAATCAGCCCCAGCATTTT
.,TRBV7-6,.,TRBJ2-3,CASSSRFSSTDTQYF,TGTGCCAGCAGCTCCCGTTTCAGTAGCACAGATACGCAGTATTTT
.,TRBV11-2,.,TRBJ1-3,CASSLDSTGGSGNTIYF,TGTGCCAGCAGCTTAGATTCTACAGGCGGGTCTGGAAACACCATATATTTT
many,TRBV3-1,.,TRBJ2-4,CASSLGTLAKNIQYF,TGTGCCAGCAGCCTCGGGACATTAGCCAAAAACATTCAGTACTTC
.,TRBV6-2/TRBV6-3,.,TRBJ1-2,CASSPVASGLYGYTF,TGTGCCAGCAGTCCCGTAGCATCGGGCCTCTATGGCTACACCTTC
.,TRBV20-1,TRBD2,TRBJ2-3,CSARDPFVAGGTDTQYF,TGCAGTGCTAGAGATCCCTTCGTAGCGGGGGGCACAGATACGCAGTATTTT
.,TRBV12-3/TRBV12-4,TRBD1,TRBJ1-1,CASGVTGMNTEAFF,TGTGCCAGCGGGGTGACAGGGATGAACACTGAAGCTTTCTTT
.,TRBV5-1,TRBD2,TRBJ2-2,CASSRPRTSGGRDTGELFF,TGCGCCAGCAGCCGACCGCGGACTAGCGGGGGGCGGGACACCGGGGAGCTGTTTTTT
.,TRBV7-9,.,TRBJ1-1,CASSPEENSLNTEAFF,TGTGCCAGCAGCCCTGAGGAGAACAGCTTGAACACTGAAGCTTTCTTT
.,TRBV28,.,TRBJ2-2,CASSLTRLELFF,TGTGCCAGCAGTTTGACTAGGTTGGAGCTGTTTTTT
once,TRBV10-3,TRBD1,TRBJ1-1,CAITELDRAPQAFF,TGTGCCATCACCGAGTTAGACAGGGCGCCACAAGCTTTCTTT
few,TRBV9,.,TRBJ2-1,CASSVVGAGLMTDEQFF,TGTGCCAGCAGCGTAGTAGGTGCGGGGTTGATGACCGATGAGCAGTTCTTC
few,TRBV15,.,TRBJ2-1,CATSRDHEQFF,TGTGCCACCAGCAGAGATCATGAGCAGTTCTTC
many,TRBV6-5,.,TRBJ2-7,CASSPGRGKYEQYF,TGTGCCAGCAGCCCGGGAAGGGGGAAGTACGAGCAGTACTTC
many,TRBV5-1,TRBD2,TRBJ2-5,CASSVGLAGGNQETQYF,TGCGCCAGCAGCGTGGGACTAGCGGGGGGCAACCAAGAGACCCAGTACTTC
.,TRBV14,.,TRBJ2-3,CASSQATPSTDTQYF,TGTGCCAGCAGCCAAGCGACACCCAGCACAGATACGCAGTATTTT
few,TRBV5-5,.,TRBJ2-1,CASSLEGLGEQFF,TGTGCCAGCAGCTTGGAAGGGTTAGGGGAGCAGTTCTTC
.,TRBV12-3/TRBV12-4,.,TRBJ2-2,CASSQDIPGELFF,TGTGCCAGCAGTCAGGACATACCCGGGGAGCTGTTTTTT
.,TRBV11-2,TRBD2,TRBJ2-1,CASSLVPSGFNNEQFF,TGTGCCAGCAGCTTAGTGCCTAGCGGGTTTAACAATGAGCAGTTCTTC
few,TRBV6-5,TRBD1,TRBJ1-2,CASRRTGSNGYTF,TGTGCCAGCAGGCGGACAGGTTCTAATGGCTACACCTTC
few,TRBV12-3/TRBV12-4,TRBD1,TRBJ1-5,CASSQRQGTLQPQHF,TGTGCCAGCAGTCAGAGACAGGGTACGCTTCAGCCCCAGCATTTT
many,TRBV2,.,TRBJ1-1,CASSSGTAPDTEAFF,TGTGCCAGCAGTTCCGGGACCGCCCCGGACACTGAAGCTTTCTTT
few,TRBV7-2,.,TRBJ1-3,CASSLEQVGGNTIYF,TGTGCCAGCAGCTTAGAACAGGTTGGAGGAAACACCATATATTTT
few,TRBV2,TRBD1,TRBJ1-6,CASSGQGSSPLHF,TGTGCCAGCAGTGGACAGGGGTCTTCACCCCTCCACTTT
.,TRBV29-1,TRBD1,TRBJ2-5,CSVDTTGMETQYF,TGCAGCGTTGACACGACAGGGATGGAGACCCAGTACTTC
.,TRBV2,TRBD1,TRBJ1-3,CASRDDRVNTIYF,TGTGCCAGCAGGGACGACAGGGTAAACACCATATATTTT
few,TRBV5-1,.,TRBJ2-3,CASSSSPRGSGLMDTQYF,TGCGCCAGCAGCTCCAGCCCTCGGGGTAGCGGTCTCATGGATACGCAGTATTTT
few,TRBV12-3/TRBV12-4,TRBD1,TRBJ1-3,CASSPSQGVRGNTIYF,TGTGCCAGCAGTCCAAGCCAGGGGGTTCGTGGAAACACCATATATTTT
few,TRBV4-2,TRBD2,TRBJ2-2,CASSSGGRTGELFF,TGTGCCAGCAGCTCGGGGGGGCGCACCGGGGAGCTGTTTTTT
few,TRBV5-1,TRBD1,TRBJ1-1,CASSYGTAGTEAFF,TGCGCCAGCAGCTATGGGACAGCGGGCACTGAAGCTTTCTTT
.,TRBV25-1,.,TRBJ2-7,CASSDPSRVSSDEQYF,TGTGCCAGCAGTGACCCCAGTCGGGTCAGTTCAGACGAGCAGTACTTC
few,TRBV7-2,TRBD2,TRBJ2-5,CASSLVRLAGLETQYF,TGTGCCAGCAGCTTAGTTCGGCTAGCGGGGTTGGAGACCCAGTACTTC
.,TRBV12-3/TRBV12-4,.,TRBJ1-5,CASSLLHPYSNQPQHF,TGTGCCAGCAGTTTGCTGCACCCATATAGCAATCAGCCCCAGCATTTT
.,TRBV25-1,.,TRBJ1-1,CASSVGGFGEAFF,TGTGCCAGCAGTGTCGGGGGTTTTGGTGAAGCTTTCTTT
few,TRBV5-1,TRBD1,TRBJ2-7,CASSWGQSDYEQYF,TGCGCCAGCAGCTGGGGACAGTCGGACTACGAGCAGTACTTC
.,TRBV6-6,.,TRBJ2-3,CASSLQGRTQYF,TGTGCCAGCAGTTTGCAGGGACGCACGCAGTATTTT
many,TRBV12-3/TRBV12-4,.,TRBJ2-3,CASSTRSGTDSPDTQYF,TGTGCCAGCAGCACCCGGTCGGGGACGGACTCCCCAGATACGCAGTATTTT
few,TRBV6-5,.,TRBJ2-3,CASSYSGGLPRDTQYF,TGTGCCAGCAGTTACTCCGGGGGGCTGCCTAGGGATACGCAGTATTTT
.,TRBV6-5,.,TRBJ1-3,CASSRTASGNTIYF,TGTGCCAGCAGTCGGACGGCCTCTGGAAACACCATATATTTT
many,TRBV7-2,.,TRBJ2-7,CASSLDSDASSYEQYF,TGTGCCAGCAGCTTAGATTCGGACGCGAGCTCCTACGAGCAGTACTTC
many,TRBV5-1,.,TRBJ1-1,CASSLEGMNTEAFF,TGCGCCAGCAGCTTGGAGGGGATGAACACTGAAGCTTTCTTT